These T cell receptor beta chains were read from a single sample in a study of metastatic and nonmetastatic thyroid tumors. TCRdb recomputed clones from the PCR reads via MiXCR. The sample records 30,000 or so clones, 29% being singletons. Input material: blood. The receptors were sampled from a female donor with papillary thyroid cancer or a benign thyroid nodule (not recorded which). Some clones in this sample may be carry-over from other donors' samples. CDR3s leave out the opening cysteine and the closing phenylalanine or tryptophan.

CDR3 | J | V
SAPLEAAQNEQF | TRBJ2-1 | TRBV20-1
ASSGGLGWDKLF | TRBJ1-4 | TRBV7-8
ASSLGVSGAGYT | TRBJ1-2 | TRBV28
ASMAALSSYEQY | TRBJ2-7 | TRBV6-1
ASRGSGSVGYTGELF | TRBJ2-2 | TRBV6-1
ASSETGTRIGEQF | TRBJ2-1 | TRBV28
ASILMTSSTDTQY | TRBJ2-3 | TRBV5-4
SASGSLEQY | TRBJ2-7 | TRBV20-1
ASSSFLGSSTYTQY | TRBJ2-3 | TRBV6-2/TRBV6-3
ASSQGKSVTYNEQF | TRBJ2-1 | TRBV3-1
ASSQERVSPYEQY | TRBJ2-7 | TRBV4-2
ASSFGTFSYEQY | TRBJ2-7 | TRBV12-3/TRBV12-4
ASSPGQTSTDTQY | TRBJ2-3 | TRBV11-1
ASSSLGQNYGYT | TRBJ1-2 | TRBV18
ASSRFGGITDTQY | TRBJ2-3 | TRBV3-1
ASSLQSGIRTLH | TRBJ1-6 | TRBV28
ASKKGQGARETQY | TRBJ2-5 | TRBV27
ASSPRQGGTYEQY | TRBJ2-7 | TRBV5-1
ATSLSGNTIY | TRBJ1-3 | TRBV15
ASGWGTGELF | TRBJ2-2 | TRBV12-5
ASSRSGRGSYEQY | TRBJ2-7 | TRBV6-1
ASSSPAGGKGISYNEQF | TRBJ2-1 | TRBV7-1
ASSEGRGPSEQY | TRBJ2-7 | TRBV9
SASDLAGETQY | TRBJ2-5 | TRBV20-1
ASSSTGTANYEQY | TRBJ2-7 | TRBV7-6
ASSFGGLQETQY | TRBJ2-5 | TRBV5-4